The 18 T cell receptor beta chains reported below all come from one sample, sequenced in a study of cytomegalovirus exposure and HLA in healthy donors. With 60 Vbeta and 13 Jbeta primers, the PCR was carried out. Some clones are missing from TCRdb's copy, which holds only in-frame ones; the method was immunoSEQ multiplex PCR. The sample comprises under 200,000 clones, 70% to 90% of which are singletons, and roughly 9.3% rests with the top ten. The sample was PBMCs. These receptors originate from a young man in good health and CMV-seropositive.

This clone has just a few counts. The chain combines TRBV6-6 with TRBJ1-5; perhaps TRBD1 as D (5 bases). The V and J ends lost 2 bases and 2 bases respectively, with 10 bases between them. Per the germline V gene, CDR1 is MNHNY and CDR2 is SVGAGI (reference sequence). The CDR3 loop spans 15 amino acids. Here the CDR3 DNA reads TGTGCCAGCAGTTACGGGGGGGGAGGCAATCAGCCCCAGCATTTT. It yields the protein CASSYGGGGNQPQHF.

The rearrangement joins TRBV6-1 to TRBJ1-2, with D possibly being TRBD1 (6 bases). The CDR3 runs 14 residues. Trimming took 5 bases from V and 4 from J, leaving 14 bases between them. The germline CDR1 and CDR2 sequences are MNHNS and SASEGT. CDR3 region: CASSSQGRIYGYTF. The DNA of the CDR3 is TGTGCCAGCAGTTCTCAGGGGCGAATCTATGGCTACACCTTC.

This clone was recorded only once. V is TRBV6-6 and J is TRBJ2-1; no clear D. Germline loops: CDR1 MNHNY, CDR2 SVGAGI (reference sequence). Between the trimmed V and J ends, which lost 2 bases and 7 bases, there was a span of 6 bases. The CDR3 totals 12 residues. CDR3 bases: TGTGCCAGCAGTTACAGGAGAAATGAGCAGTTCTTC. It encodes CASSYRRNEQFF.

This clone was picked up a small number of times. The CDR3 protein is CASSLYSQGSEQYF. The CDR3, as DNA: TGCGCCAGCAGCCTCTATAGTCAGGGGAGCGAGCAGTACTTC. The J gene is TRBJ2-7, the V gene TRBV4-3, with D possibly being TRBD1 (6 bases). Trimming stripped 4 bases from V and 6 bases from J, with 16 bases between. The CDR3 has 14 amino acids. Germline lookup yields CDR1 LGHNA and CDR2 YSLEER.

J is TRBJ2-5 and V is TRBV2; 7 bases match TRBD1. The CDR3 length is 12 residues. Germline V lookup: CDR1 SNHLY, CDR2 FYNNEI. Germline trimming cut 10 bases from V and 2 bases from J; bases unmatched to any gene: 4. CDR3 DNA sequence: TGTGCCACGGGACAGACACAAGAGACCCAGTACTTC. This translates into CATGQTQETQYF.

The V gene is TRBV2, the J gene TRBJ1-1, with 7 bases identical to TRBD1. Germline V gene data show CDR1 as SNHLY and CDR2 as FYNNEI. The CDR3 totals 13 residues. V gave up 4 bases and J gave up 5 bases; unmatched junction bases: 4. CDR3 sequence: CASSGQGPTEAFF. In nucleotides, the CDR3 is TGTGCCAGCAGTGGACAGGGCCCAACTGAAGCTTTCTTT.

The J gene is TRBJ2-1, the V gene TRBV4-3, with TRBD2 as a possible D gene (6 bases). The CDR3 spans 15 residues. V shed 4 bases and J shed 8 bases, with 18 bases lying between them. Germline CDR1 reads LGHNA; CDR2 reads YSLEER. The CDR3 DNA reads TGCGCCAGCAGCCGCGGACTAAGCCAGGTCGATGAGCAGTTCTTC. Its protein is CASSRGLSQVDEQFF.

The chain joins TRBV29-1 to TRBJ2-5; TRBD2 matches at 9 bases. The germline CDR1 and CDR2 sequences are SQVTM and ANQGSEA. V was pared by 3 bases and J by 8 bases, with 22 bases of the junction left unmatched. This CDR3 is built from 18 residues. The CDR3 nucleotides are TGCAGCGTTGACGGTGTGCGGGGGGGCCAGGAGACCCCCCTCACCCAGTACTTC. This encodes CSVDGVRGGQETPLTQYF.

V and J are TRBV19 and TRBJ1-3; the D gene is possibly TRBD1 (5 bases). The CDR3 has 15 amino acids. Germline lookup yields CDR1 LNHDA and CDR2 SQIVND (reference sequence). The V end was cut by 3 bases, the J end by 0 bases, with 9 bases between. CDR3 sequence: CASSILGRSGNTIYF. CDR3 in DNA: TGTGCCAGTAGTATCCTGGGGCGCTCTGGAAACACCATATATTTT.

The V gene is TRBV28, the J gene TRBJ1-2; TRBD1 matches 12 bases. The ends lost 6 bases at V and 8 bases at J; junction bases unmatched: 13. This CDR3 contains 16 residues. CDR1 and CDR2 (germline): MDHEN, SYDVKM. The CDR3 here is CASSFPGTGGRWGYTF. CDR3 DNA: TGTGCCAGCAGCTTTCCCGGGACAGGGGGCAGGTGGGGCTACACCTTC.

In its sample, this clone was seen a few times. V usage is TRBV6-5 and J usage is TRBJ1-4; 9 nucleotides agree with TRBD1. The V and J ends lost 0 bases and 7 bases, in that order; junction bases with no gene match: 3. The V gene's germline CDR1 is MNHEY and CDR2 SVGAGI. This CDR3 has 15 residues. CDR3 region: CASSYSWTGVEKLFF. In DNA, the CDR3 is TGTGCCAGCAGTTACTCGTGGACAGGGGTTGAAAAACTGTTTTTT.

A single count supports this clone. V usage is TRBV5-1 and J usage is TRBJ2-7, with D possibly being TRBD2 (5 bases). Looked up from germline, CDR1 is SGHRS and CDR2 is YFSETQ. V lost 0 bases and J lost 3, with 10 bases in between. The CDR3 extends over 14 amino acids. The CDR3 bases are TGCGCCAGCAGCTTGGAAGTAGGGAGCTACGAGCAGTACTTC. This translates into CASSLEVGSYEQYF.

In this sample, this clone turned up once. The V and J genes are TRBV5-1 and TRBJ1-3, with a tentative D call TRBD1 (5 bases). The V end lost 4 bases, the J end lost 0 bases, and 14 bases lay between the germline ends. Germline loops: CDR1 SGHRS, CDR2 YFSETQ. This CDR3 region has 16 residues. In DNA, the CDR3 is TGCGCCAGCAGCCTACCCTCCGACAGCTCTGGAAACACCATATATTTT. Translation: CASSLPSDSSGNTIYF.

This chain links TRBV9 with TRBJ1-1, with D uncertain. Germline values: CDR1 SGDLS, CDR2 YYNGEE. Trimming took off 10 bases at V and 2 bases at J, with 21 bases between the two ends. The CDR3 spans 15 residues. CDR3 amino acids: CAGSPSKAGNTEAFF. The CDR3 DNA reads TGTGCCGGCTCACCTAGCAAGGCAGGAAACACTGAAGCTTTCTTT.

The chain employs TRBV7-2 and TRBJ2-7; D may be TRBD1 (6 bases). In germline, CDR1 is SGHTA, CDR2 FQGNSA. V lost 3 bases and J lost 6, with 15 bases in between. CDR3 length equals 14 residues. DNA of the CDR3: TGTGCCAGCAGCTTGGAACGGGACATCCCCGAGCAGTACTTC. Amino acids: CASSLERDIPEQYF.

The chain links TRBV6-1 to TRBJ1-3, with 7 bases matching TRBD1. V was pared by 3 bases and J by 2 bases, with 7 bases of the junction left unmatched. The CDR3 totals 16 residues. CDR1 is MNHNS and CDR2 is SASEGT in the germline V gene. The CDR3 region is CASSDFRQGAGNTIYF. CDR3 bases: TGTGCCAGCAGTGATTTTAGGCAGGGGGCTGGAAACACCATATATTTT.

This chain links TRBV2 with TRBJ1-2; TRBD1 might be the D (6 bases). The CDR3 covers 14 residues. Germline values: CDR1 SNHLY, CDR2 FYNNEI. Trimming cost V 6 bases and J 1 base, with 12 bases left between them. CDR3 sequence: CASSERDINYGYTF. DNA of the CDR3: TGTGCCAGCAGCGAACGGGACATTAACTATGGCTACACCTTC. Full variable domain (missing parts from reference TRBV2 and TRBJ1-2): EPEVTQTPSHQVTQMGQEVILRCVPISNHLYFYWYRQILGQKVEFLVSFYNNEISEKSEIFDDQFSVERPDGSNFTLKIRSTKLEDSAMYFCASSERDINYGYTFGSGTRLTVV.

This clone was detected only once. The chain is built from TRBV10-2 and TRBJ1-1; possible D gene TRBD1, 5 bases. This CDR3 spans 15 amino acids. Trimming stripped 2 bases from V and 3 bases from J, with 13 bases between. Germline V gene lookup returns CDR1 WSHSY and CDR2 SAAADI. The CDR3 DNA reads as TGCGCCAGCAGTGAGCAGTTGCGGGGGGACACTGAAGCTTTCTTT. Its translation: CASSEQLRGDTEAFF.